These 30 T cell receptor beta chains were all obtained from the same sample, sequenced in a study of response to subunit inactivated influenza vaccine. TCRdb re-derived calls from the RT-PCR reads in MiXCR, one entry per CDR3 protein. The data hold around 160,000 distinct CDR3 sequences, with 9.5% to 13% observed a single time. Sequencing used non-naive T cells sorted from PBMCs, obtained roughly 45 days after vaccination. The receptor set was obtained from a man aged 45-65 years who received an inactivated influenza vaccine.

This clonotype has only one observation. A much larger clonotype is one base distant, so this may be a read error. The V gene is TRBV7-9, the J gene TRBJ2-7, with D possibly matching TRBD2 (7 bases). CDR1 is SEHNR and CDR2 is FQNEAQ in the germline V gene (reference sequence). CDR3 size: 14 residues. The V and J ends lost 1 base and 5 bases respectively, with 12 bases between them. The CDR3 loop reads CASSLVRGGDEQYF. CDR3 bases: TGTGCCAGCAGCTTAGTGAGAGGGGGGGACGAGCAGTACTTC.

The chain recombines TRBV5-1 with TRBJ2-1; TRBD2 matches 8 bases. Germline trimming cut 5 bases from V and 7 bases from J; bases unmatched to any gene: 11. The CDR3 has 15 amino acids. Germline CDR1 is SGHRS and CDR2 is YFSETQ. CDR3 DNA sequence: TGCGCCAGCAGTCTTTCGGGGGGGCCAAGGAATGAGCAGTTCTTC. Residues: CASSLSGGPRNEQFF. The full variable domain, its missing parts supplied by reference TRBV5-1 and TRBJ2-1, is KAGVTQTPRYLIKTRGQQVTLSCSPISGHRSVSWYQQTPGQGLQFLFEYFSETQRNKGNFPGRFSGRQFSNSRSEMNVSTLELGDSALYLCASSLSGGPRNEQFFGPGTRLTVL.

This clonotype was observed a handful of times. The rearrangement uses TRBV2 and TRBJ2-1; D gene unclear. There are 14 residues in the CDR3. In germline, CDR1 is SNHLY, CDR2 FYNNEI. Trimming pared 8 bases from V and 4 bases from J, leaving 15 bases between. The DNA of the CDR3 is TGTGCCAGCTCGAGGACCGAACTATACAATGAGCAGTTCTTC. Amino acid sequence: CASSRTELYNEQFF.

This clonotype was detected a few times. The rearrangement joins TRBV4-1 to TRBJ2-7; 7 bases match TRBD1. J gave up 3 bases and V 5 bases, and 4 bases lay outside the gene matches. There are 13 residues in the CDR3. Germline CDR1 and CDR2: MGHRA and YSYEKL. CDR3 region: CASSFDRDYEQYF. The DNA for the CDR3 is TGCGCCAGCAGCTTCGACAGGGACTACGAGCAGTACTTC.

The chain recombines TRBV30 with TRBJ1-5, with no clear D. V shed 4 bases and J shed 6 bases, with 19 bases lying between them. The CDR3 runs 15 residues. Germline V CDR1 and CDR2: GTSNPN, SVGIG (reference sequence). CDR3 loop: CAWTPGPTISQPQHF. The CDR3 region has the DNA TGTGCCTGGACCCCCGGCCCAACCATCAGTCAGCCCCAGCATTTT. The whole variable domain, filled in from reference TRBV30 and TRBJ1-5, reads SQTIHQWPATLVQPVGSPLSLECTVEGTSNPNLYWYRQAAGRGLQLLFYSVGIGQISSEVPQNLSASRPQDRQFILSSKKLLLSDSGFYLCAWTPGPTISQPQHFGDGTRLSIL.

V gene TRBV7-2 combines with J gene TRBJ2-5; D not certain. CDR1 and CDR2 from the germline V gene are SGHTA and FQGNSA. The CDR3 totals 13 residues. The ends were cut back, 4 bases at V and 5 bases at J, with 11 bases in the middle. CDR3 nucleotides: TGTGCCAGCAGCTCTGGAAACTTTGAGACCCAGTACTTC. This sequence encodes CASSSGNFETQYF. The whole variable domain, remainder taken from reference TRBV7-2 and TRBJ2-5, is GAGVSQSPSNKVTEKGKDVELRCDPISGHTALYWYRQSLGQGLEFLIYFQGNSAPDKSGLPSDRFSAERTGGSVSTLTIQRTQQEDSAVYLCASSSGNFETQYFGPGTRLLVL.

This clonotype has just a few counts. The chain uses TRBV18 and TRBJ2-1, with D perhaps matching TRBD2 (7 bases). Germline CDR1 is KGHSH and CDR2 is LQKENI. The germline V and J ends were trimmed by 6 bases and 12 bases, with 12 bases remaining between them. This CDR3 comprises 11 residues. CDR3 amino acids: CASSPGEGQFF. DNA of the CDR3: TGTGCCAGCTCCCCAGGGGAGGGGCAGTTCTTC.

This clonotype was counted a few times. The chain links TRBV5-5 to TRBJ1-5, with D possibly matching TRBD1 (6 bases). There are 15 residues in the CDR3. V lost 4 bases, J lost 2 bases, and 13 bases lay in between. CDR1 and CDR2 (germline): SGHKS, YYEKEE (reference sequence). CDR3 residues: CASSRSGGGNQPQHF. CDR3 bases: TGTGCCAGCAGCCGATCCGGGGGCGGCAATCAGCCCCAGCATTTT.

At least ten counts were recorded for this clonotype. The chain combines TRBV14 with TRBJ2-1; tentative D call: TRBD2 (5 bases). The germline V gene encodes CDR1 SGHDN and CDR2 FVKESK. The CDR3 runs 15 residues. Trimming removed 4 bases from V and 8 bases from J, with 18 bases in between. CDR3 nucleotide sequence: TGTGCCAGCAGCCCCGGGGTAGAGCGTGGCCATGAGCAGTTCTTC. It yields the protein CASSPGVERGHEQFF. Full variable domain (remainder filled in from reference TRBV14 and TRBJ2-1): EAGVTQFPSHSVIEKGQTVTLRCDPISGHDNLYWYRRVMGKEIKFLLHFVKESKQDESGMPNNRFLAERTGGTYSTLKVQPAELEDSGVYFCASSPGVERGHEQFFGPGTRLTVL.

This clonotype was detected only a few times. This chain links TRBV19 with TRBJ1-4, with D maybe TRBD1 (6 bases). CDR1 and CDR2 from the germline V gene are LNHDA and SQIVND (reference sequence). The V end lost 4 bases, the J end lost 7 bases, and 13 bases lay between the germline ends. The CDR3 extends over 14 amino acids. The CDR3: CASSRLQGGEKLFF. The CDR3 coding sequence is TGTGCCAGTAGTAGATTACAGGGTGGTGAAAAACTGTTTTTT.

This clonotype was detected many times. This sequence joins TRBV5-5 and TRBJ1-2; no reliable D call. The CDR3 is 14 residues long. Germline V lookup: CDR1 SGHKS, CDR2 YYEKEE (reference sequence). Deletions cut 2 bases from V and 1 base from J, with 9 bases between. The CDR3 sequence is CASSLARDNYGYTF. CDR3 in DNA: TGTGCCAGCAGCTTAGCGAGAGATAACTATGGCTACACCTTC.

This clonotype was observed many times. Mismatch with germline at one junction end may stem from a read error. The chain employs TRBV5-1 and TRBJ2-7; either TRBD1 or TRBD2 may fit D (5 bases each). The CDR3 has 14 amino acids. From germline, CDR1 is SGHRS and CDR2 YFSETQ. CDR3: CASSLSGGSPYPHF. The CDR3 DNA reads as TGCGCCAGCAGCTTGTCTGGGGGATCTCCTTATCCCCACTTC.

This clonotype was observed a few times. The J gene is TRBJ2-5, the V gene TRBV12-3 or TRBV12-4, with D uncertain. V was pared by 6 bases and J by 7 bases, with 24 bases between. The CDR3 length is 16 residues. The CDR3 here is CASSYGSVGWIRTQYF. For the CDR3, the DNA is TGTGCCAGCAGCTACGGCAGTGTGGGGTGGATAAGGACCCAGTACTTC.

This clonotype was seen at least ten times. This chain joins TRBV28 and TRBJ1-4; 11 nucleotides agree with TRBD1. This CDR3 region has 17 residues. Trimming cost V 5 bases and J 7 bases; bases outside gene matches: 12. CDR1 MDHEN and CDR2 SYDVKM come from the germline V gene. The CDR3 DNA is TGTGCCAGCAGTCAACTTCTCACCGGGACAGGGGGTGAAAAACTGTTTTTT. This gives the protein CASSQLLTGTGGEKLFF.

This chain links TRBV24-1 with TRBJ2-1; TRBD2 matches at 7 bases. Germline CDR1 KGHDR, CDR2 SFDVKD. V shed 5 bases, J shed 0 bases, and the junction held 15 bases outside the gene matches. The CDR3 has 19 residues. This CDR3 is CATSALFSSGGSSYNEQFF. The CDR3 DNA reads as TGTGCCACCAGTGCCCTTTTTTCTAGCGGAGGAAGCTCCTACAATGAGCAGTTCTTC.

This clonotype was picked up a small number of times. The chain combines TRBV12-3 or TRBV12-4 with TRBJ2-2, with 7 bases that match TRBD2. This CDR3 is built from 16 residues. The trim removed 2 bases at V and 4 bases at J, leaving 7 bases unmatched. The CDR3 region has the DNA TGTGCCAGCAGTTTAATGAGCGGGGCGGTCACCGGGGAGCTGTTTTTT. It translates to CASSLMSGAVTGELFF.

The chain recombines TRBV5-6 with TRBJ2-2, with D perhaps matching TRBD1 (5 bases). V lost 2 bases and J lost 2, with 7 bases in between. Germline lookup yields CDR1 SGHDT and CDR2 YYEEEE. This CDR3 is 14 amino acids long. The CDR3 sequence: CASSFRTNTGELFF. In DNA, the CDR3 is TGTGCCAGCAGCTTTCGGACAAACACCGGGGAGCTGTTTTTT.

The rearrangement uses TRBV7-2 and TRBJ2-1; perhaps TRBD1 as D (6 bases). This CDR3 region has 14 residues. Between the trimmed V and J ends, which lost 5 bases and 10 bases, there was a span of 18 bases. The germline V gene encodes CDR1 SGHTA and CDR2 FQGNSA. The CDR3 coding sequence is TGTGCCAGCAGCCTGGACAGCCTAAGCCGAGAGCAGTTCTTC. As protein: CASSLDSLSREQFF.

The gene calls are TRBV7-2 and TRBJ1-2; no firm D call. The CDR3 contains 14 residues. V dropped 5 bases and J dropped 8 bases, with 18 bases sitting between them. CDR1 and CDR2 from the germline V gene are SGHTA and FQGNSA. The CDR3 reads CASSVNSGDGGYTF. In DNA form, the CDR3 reads TGTGCCAGCAGCGTTAATTCGGGTGACGGCGGCTACACCTTC. Full variable domain (remainder filled in from reference TRBV7-2 and TRBJ1-2): GAGVSQSPSNKVTEKGKDVELRCDPISGHTALYWYRQSLGQGLEFLIYFQGNSAPDKSGLPSDRFSAERTGGSVSTLTIQRTQQEDSAVYLCASSVNSGDGGYTFGSGTRLTVV.

This clonotype has just a few counts. The genes are TRBV6-4 and TRBJ2-2; D is uncertain. CDR1 and CDR2 (germline): MRHNA, SNTAGT. V gave up 2 bases and J gave up 5 bases, with 6 bases separating them. The CDR3 extends over 13 amino acids. The CDR3 reads CASSDQPTGELFF. In nucleotides, the CDR3 is TGTGCCAGCAGTGACCAGCCTACCGGGGAGCTGTTTTTT.

There are many counts of this clonotype. The chain employs TRBV18 and TRBJ1-2, with no clear D. CDR3 size: 14 residues. The ends were cut back, 0 bases at V and 5 bases at J, with 10 bases in the middle. The germline V gene has CDR1 KGHSH and CDR2 LQKENI. The CDR3 DNA reads as TGTGCCAGCTCACCACCGTCCGGGCATTATGGCTACACCTTC. Its protein is CASSPPSGHYGYTF.

This chain joins TRBV6-1 and TRBJ2-7, with 9 positions matching TRBD2. The CDR3 sequence is 15 residues long. V dropped 6 bases and J dropped 0; count of bases not matched to a gene: 6. The germline CDR1 and CDR2 sequences are MNHNS and SASEGT. The CDR3 DNA reads TGTGCCAGCAGAACCACTAGCGGGCCCTCCTACGAGCAGTACTTC. Translated, it gives CASRTTSGPSYEQYF.

Many counts were recorded for this clonotype. The chain recombines TRBV9 with TRBJ1-6; 7 bases match TRBD1. Germline V gene data show CDR1 as SGDLS and CDR2 as YYNGEE. This CDR3 has 17 amino acids. With V trimmed by 2 bases and J by 4 bases, 9 bases remained unmatched. CDR3 in amino acids: CASSVRRGGQYNSPLHF. The DNA of the CDR3 is TGTGCCAGCAGCGTTAGAAGAGGGGGACAGTATAATTCACCCCTCCACTTT.

This clonotype was found many times. The CDR3 DNA is TGTGCCAGCAGGAAAAAAGGAGCAGGAACCTACGAGCAGTACTTC. It yields the protein CASRKKGAGTYEQYF. V usage is TRBV28 and J usage is TRBJ2-7; D call uncertain. V was trimmed by 6 bases and J by 2 bases, leaving 17 bases between them. The CDR3 length is 15 residues. Germline CDR1 MDHEN, CDR2 SYDVKM.

This clonotype has a count of ten or more. The chain is built from TRBV7-8 and TRBJ2-1, with 12 positions matching TRBD2. Per the germline V gene, CDR1 is SGHVS and CDR2 is FQNEAQ. V was clipped by 0 bases and J by 7 bases; unmatched bases: 7. This CDR3 has 17 amino acids. The CDR3 is CASSLATLAGGWNEQFF. DNA for the CDR3: TGTGCCAGCAGCTTAGCCACACTAGCGGGGGGTTGGAATGAGCAGTTCTTC. Looking up the rest from reference TRBV7-8 and TRBJ2-1 gives the full variable domain: GAGVSQSPRYKVAKRGQDVALRCDPISGHVSLFWYQQALGQGPEFLTYFQNEAQLDKSGLPSDRFFAERPEGSVSTLKIQRTQQEDSAVYLCASSLATLAGGWNEQFFGPGTRLTVL.

This clonotype was seen many times. This chain joins TRBV12-3 or TRBV12-4 and TRBJ2-1; 9 bases line up with TRBD2. Losses at the gene ends were 3 bases for V and 6 bases for J; bases not matched to a gene: 6. This CDR3 spans 15 amino acids. The chain's CDR3 is CASSFRLAGTNEQFF. CDR3 in DNA: TGTGCCAGCAGTTTCAGGCTAGCGGGGACCAATGAGCAGTTCTTC.

The chain recombines TRBV18 with TRBJ2-6; the match to TRBD1 covers 8 bases. Trimming took 3 bases from V and 1 from J; bases not matched to a gene: 8. Germline loops: CDR1 KGHSH, CDR2 LQKENI. The CDR3 sequence is 18 residues long. Here the CDR3 reads CASSPLGQGTSGANVLTF. As DNA, the CDR3 is TGTGCCAGCTCACCCCTCGGACAGGGTACGTCTGGGGCCAACGTCCTGACTTTC.

V is TRBV5-8 and J is TRBJ2-2; no clear D gene. Germline V CDR1 and CDR2: SGHTS, YDEGEE. CDR3 length: 12 amino acids. Trimming removed 4 bases from V and 6 bases from J, with 7 bases in between. The CDR3 DNA follows: TGTGCCAGCAGCCTGTTATCCGGGGAGCTGTTTTTT. Residues: CASSLLSGELFF.

The CDR3 bases are TGTGCCAGCAGCCAAGAGGGTGGTTCCTACAATGAGCAGTTCTTC. Translating it yields CASSQEGGSYNEQFF. The rearrangement uses TRBV4-2 and TRBJ2-1; D is unclear. The germline CDR1 and CDR2 sequences are LGHNA and YNFKEQ. The length of the CDR3 is 15 residues. Between the trimmed V and J ends, which lost 0 bases and 1 base, there was a span of 7 bases.

There are many counts of this clonotype. The DNA for the CDR3 is TGCAGTGCTAGAGAAGGTTGGGACTCCTACGAGCAGTACTTC. Encoded protein: CSAREGWDSYEQYF. The V gene is TRBV20-1, the J gene TRBJ2-7; D gene ambiguous. The CDR3 runs to 14 residues. V lost 0 bases and J lost 0, with 9 bases in between. Per germline, CDR1 DFQATT and CDR2 SNEGSKA (reference sequence).